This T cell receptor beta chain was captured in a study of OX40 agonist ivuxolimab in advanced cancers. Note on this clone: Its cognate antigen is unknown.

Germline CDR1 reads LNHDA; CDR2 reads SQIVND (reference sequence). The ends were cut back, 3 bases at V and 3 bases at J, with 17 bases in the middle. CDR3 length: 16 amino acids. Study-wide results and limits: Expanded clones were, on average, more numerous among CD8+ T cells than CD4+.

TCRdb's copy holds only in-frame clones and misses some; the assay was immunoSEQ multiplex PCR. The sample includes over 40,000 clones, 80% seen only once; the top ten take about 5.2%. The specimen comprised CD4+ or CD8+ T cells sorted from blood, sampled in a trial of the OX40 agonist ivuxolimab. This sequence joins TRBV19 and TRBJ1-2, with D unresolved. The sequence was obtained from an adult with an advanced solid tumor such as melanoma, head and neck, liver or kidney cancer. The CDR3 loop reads CASSISIFEGYYGYTF. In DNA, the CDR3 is TGTGCCAGTAGTATTAGTATCTTCGAGGGTTACTATGGCTACACCTTC.